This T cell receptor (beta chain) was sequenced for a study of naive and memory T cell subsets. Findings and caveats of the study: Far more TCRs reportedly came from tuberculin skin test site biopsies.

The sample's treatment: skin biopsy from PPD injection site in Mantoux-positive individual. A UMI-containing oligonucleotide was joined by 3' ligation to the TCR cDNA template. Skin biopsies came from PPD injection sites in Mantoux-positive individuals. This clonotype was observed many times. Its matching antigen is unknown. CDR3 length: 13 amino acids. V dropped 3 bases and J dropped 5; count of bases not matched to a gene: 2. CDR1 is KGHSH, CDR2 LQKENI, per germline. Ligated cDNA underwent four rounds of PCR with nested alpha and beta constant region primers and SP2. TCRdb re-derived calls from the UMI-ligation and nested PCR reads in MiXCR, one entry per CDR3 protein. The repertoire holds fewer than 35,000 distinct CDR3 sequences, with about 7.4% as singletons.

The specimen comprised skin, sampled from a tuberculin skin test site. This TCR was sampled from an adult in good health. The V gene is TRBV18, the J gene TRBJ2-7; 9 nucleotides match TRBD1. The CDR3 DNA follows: TGTGCCAGCTCACCGGGACAGGGAAACGAGCAGTACTTC. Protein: CASSPGQGNEQYF.